These 22 T cell receptor beta chains originate from one sample sequenced in a study of T cell changes during pregnancy in multiple sclerosis. Here immunoSEQ multiplex PCR was the method, and the copy in TCRdb shows in-frame clones only, minus some. The repertoire holds about 31,000 clones, with less than 95% as singletons. The sample was CD8+ T cells from peripheral blood mononuclear cells, taken in the second trimester of pregnancy. Source of these receptors: a female donor with multiple sclerosis, enrolled in a pregnancy study.

The V and J genes are TRBV5-4 and TRBJ2-7; D might be TRBD2 (5 bases). The ends were cut back, 3 bases at V and 2 bases at J, with 12 bases in the middle. Germline V gene sequence: CDR1 SGHNT, CDR2 YYREEE (reference sequence). The CDR3 is made up of 14 amino acids. The CDR3 reads CASSSAGSAYEQYF. CDR3 coding DNA: TGTGCCAGCAGCTCCGCGGGTTCCGCCTACGAGCAGTACTTC. Complete variable domain (other parts from reference TRBV5-4 and TRBJ2-7): ETGVTQSPTHLIKTRGQQVTLRCSSQSGHNTVSWYQQALGQGPQFIFQYYREEENGRGNFPPRFSGLQFPNYSSELNVNALELDDSALYLCASSSAGSAYEQYFGPGTRLTVT.

The V and J genes are TRBV7-9 and TRBJ2-1; perhaps TRBD2 as D (6 bases). Trimming shortened V by 3 bases and J by 7 bases, and 19 bases separated the two germline ends. The CDR3 loop spans 16 amino acids. The germline gives CDR1 SEHNR, CDR2 FQNEAQ (reference sequence). In nucleotides, the CDR3 is TGTGCCAGCAGCTTCATCCAGACCGGGACTTCAAATGAGCAGTTCTTC. Translated, it gives CASSFIQTGTSNEQFF.

The J gene is TRBJ2-7, the V gene TRBV9; the match to TRBD2 covers 8 bases. Per the germline V gene, CDR1 is SGDLS and CDR2 is YYNGEE. With V trimmed by 3 bases and J by 0 bases, 8 bases remained unmatched. This CDR3 contains 16 residues. The CDR3 loop is CASSATGGLASYEQYF. The CDR3 DNA follows: TGTGCCAGCAGCGCTACAGGAGGACTAGCCTCCTACGAGCAGTACTTC.

The rearrangement uses TRBV6-5 and TRBJ2-5; D perhaps matches TRBD2 (6 bases). The V gene's germline CDR1 is MNHEY and CDR2 SVGAGI. The V and J ends lost 0 bases and 5 bases respectively, with 13 bases between them. This CDR3 region has 15 residues. CDR3: CASSYSSGPKETQYF. The CDR3 DNA reads TGTGCCAGCAGTTACTCTAGCGGCCCAAAGGAGACCCAGTACTTC.

This clone rates as medium-sized (0.01 to 0.1%). The chain joins TRBV19 to TRBJ2-1; D is unclear. This CDR3 is 13 amino acids long. Trimming took off 3 bases at V and 4 bases at J, with 7 bases between the two ends. CDR1 and CDR2 (germline): LNHDA, SQIVND (reference sequence). This CDR3 reads CASSISSYNEQFF. The CDR3, as DNA: TGTGCCAGTAGTATTAGCTCATACAATGAGCAGTTCTTC.

This clone was seen only once. The chain employs TRBV27 and TRBJ2-3; D perhaps matches TRBD2 (6 bases). Trimming cost V 5 bases and J 5 bases, with 20 bases left between them. CDR3 size: 16 residues. The germline V gene encodes CDR1 MNHEY and CDR2 SMNVEV (reference sequence). DNA of the CDR3: TGTGCCAGCAGTGATGGACTAACGGTTCAATTAGATACGCAGTATTTT. Its protein is CASSDGLTVQLDTQYF.

This chain links TRBV4-1 with TRBJ2-7; weak D call: TRBD2 (5 bases). Germline V gene sequence: CDR1 MGHRA, CDR2 YSYEKL. Trimming shortened V by 4 bases and J by 4 bases, and 11 bases separated the two germline ends. This CDR3 has 13 amino acids. CDR3 bases: TGCGCCAGCAGCCCGGACTGGGAATACGAGCAGTACTTC. It encodes CASSPDWEYEQYF.

The chain links TRBV28 to TRBJ2-7; 9 nucleotides agree with TRBD1. The CDR3 loop spans 16 amino acids. Germline V CDR1 and CDR2: MDHEN, SYDVKM. The ends lost 3 bases at V and 7 bases at J; junction bases unmatched: 13. For the CDR3, the DNA is TGTGCCAGCAGTTTTTTAGGGACAGGGCGTTTAGGGGAGCAGTACTTC. Its translation is CASSFLGTGRLGEQYF.

V gene TRBV11-2 combines with J gene TRBJ2-6; TRBD1 matches at 7 bases. V trimming: 3 bases; J trimming: 0 bases; junction bases outside the gene matches: 5. Germline CDR1 is SGHAT and CDR2 is FQNNGV. The CDR3 length is 17 residues. The CDR3 reads CASSLGRDSSGANVLTF. The CDR3 DNA reads TGTGCCAGCAGCTTGGGACGGGACAGCTCTGGGGCCAACGTCCTGACTTTC.

V gene TRBV19 combines with J gene TRBJ1-1; TRBD1 agrees at 8 bases. Germline V CDR1 and CDR2: LNHDA, SQIVND (reference sequence). V lost 7 bases and J lost 3; bases outside the gene matches: 13. The CDR3 runs 16 residues. The CDR3 DNA sequence: TGTGCCAGTATGGGAATCCAGGGGGCCTATGACACTGAAGCTTTCTTT. Translating gives CASMGIQGAYDTEAFF.

The V and J genes are TRBV29-1 and TRBJ2-2; D remains ambiguous. Germline values: CDR1 SQVTM, CDR2 ANQGSEA. Trimming stripped 4 bases from V and 0 bases from J, with 6 bases between. CDR3 size: 13 residues. The CDR3 bases are TGCAGCGTTGTTCCTCCGAACACCGGGGAGCTGTTTTTT. This translates into CSVVPPNTGELFF.

The V and J genes are TRBV30 and TRBJ2-1; 7 bases map to TRBD2. J gave up 7 bases and V 2 bases, and 8 bases lay outside the gene matches. This CDR3 contains 14 residues. Germline lookup yields CDR1 GTSNPN and CDR2 SVGIG (reference sequence). The chain's CDR3 is CAWSQRGSWNEQFF. CDR3 bases: TGTGCCTGGAGTCAGCGGGGTTCGTGGAATGAGCAGTTCTTC. The full variable domain, its missing parts supplied by reference TRBV30 and TRBJ2-1, is SQTIHQWPATLVQPVGSPLSLECTVEGTSNPNLYWYRQAAGRGLQLLFYSVGIGQISSEVPQNLSASRPQDRQFILSSKKLLLSDSGFYLCAWSQRGSWNEQFFGPGTRLTVL.

The chain links TRBV4-2 to TRBJ2-3, with 9 bases lining up with TRBD2. V lost 3 bases, J lost 0 bases, and 10 bases stayed unmatched. The CDR3 totals 18 residues. Germline V gene lookup returns CDR1 LGHNA and CDR2 YNFKEQ. This chain's CDR3 is CASSQDLTSGVSTDTQYF. Here the CDR3 DNA reads TGTGCCAGCAGCCAGGATCTGACTAGCGGTGTTAGCACAGATACGCAGTATTTT.

This chain links TRBV27 with TRBJ1-5; 9 nucleotides agree with TRBD1. The CDR3 spans 14 residues. Trimming removed 5 bases from V and 4 bases from J; junction bases left unmatched: 3. CDR1 and CDR2 from the germline V gene are MNHEY and SMNVEV (reference sequence). The DNA for the CDR3 is TGTGCCAGCAGTAGACAGGGGGTAAATCAGCCCCAGCATTTT. Translating gives CASSRQGVNQPQHF.

This chain uses TRBV7-9 with TRBJ2-3; D gene uncertain. The V gene's germline CDR1 is SEHNR and CDR2 FQNEAQ (reference sequence). Trimming took 6 bases from V and 2 from J, leaving 12 bases between them. The CDR3 has 14 amino acids. The CDR3: CASSLSPLTDTQYF. DNA for the CDR3: TGTGCCAGCAGTCTAAGCCCTCTCACAGATACGCAGTATTTT.

This clone appeared a few times. The V call is TRBV6-4, the J call TRBJ2-1; 8 bases are shared with TRBD2. This CDR3 region has 15 residues. Germline loops: CDR1 MRHNA, CDR2 SNTAGT. Trimming took 0 bases from V and 6 from J; bases not matched to a gene: 4. The CDR3 coding sequence is TGTGCCAGCAGTGACTCGTCCGGGACTAGCAATGAGCAGTTCTTC. Residues: CASSDSSGTSNEQFF.

The chain uses TRBV27 and TRBJ2-3; 8 bases fit TRBD2. The CDR3 length is 19 residues. Germline V CDR1 and CDR2: MNHEY, SMNVEV (reference sequence). V shed 2 bases, J shed 2 bases, and the junction held 15 bases outside the gene matches. The CDR3: CASSLGPAGESAYTDTQYF. In DNA form, the CDR3 reads TGTGCCAGCAGTTTAGGCCCAGCGGGAGAGTCAGCCTACACAGATACGCAGTATTTT.

This chain uses TRBV6-5 with TRBJ2-6, with 7 bases identical to TRBD2. The J segment lost 1 base and the V segment lost 4 bases, leaving 4 bases of the junction unmatched. The germline V gene encodes CDR1 MNHEY and CDR2 SVGAGI. This CDR3 has 16 residues. The CDR3 bases are TGTGCCAGCAGTTCTGAGGGAGGGTCTGGGGCCAACGTCCTGACTTTC. As protein: CASSSEGGSGANVLTF.

The chain has TRBV5-6 and TRBJ2-7; D is unclear. CDR3 size: 11 residues. The V end lost 2 bases, the J end lost 4 bases, and 4 bases lay between the germline ends. Germline V gene data show CDR1 as SGHDT and CDR2 as YYEEEE. Here the CDR3 DNA reads TGTGCCAGCAGCTTCCGGTACGAGCAGTACTTC. Protein product: CASSFRYEQYF.

The V gene is TRBV5-1, the J gene TRBJ2-1; 8 bases align to TRBD1. Per germline, CDR1 SGHRS and CDR2 YFSETQ. With V trimmed by 4 bases and J by 0 bases, 6 bases remained unmatched. This CDR3 contains 16 residues. The CDR3 protein is CASSPGTGGSYNEQFF. The DNA of the CDR3 is TGCGCCAGCAGCCCGGGAACAGGGGGCTCCTACAATGAGCAGTTCTTC.

V gene TRBV5-6 combines with J gene TRBJ1-2, with D perhaps TRBD1 (6 bases). Germline V gene sequence: CDR1 SGHDT, CDR2 YYEEEE. This CDR3 region has 12 residues. V was trimmed by 1 base and J by 8 bases, leaving 9 bases between them. The chain's CDR3 is CASSLTGLGYTF. The CDR3 DNA sequence: TGTGCCAGCAGCTTGACAGGGCTCGGCTACACCTTC.

The chain employs TRBV7-9 and TRBJ1-2, with a weak D call TRBD1 (6 bases). Germline V gene sequence: CDR1 SEHNR, CDR2 FQNEAQ (reference sequence). Trimming removed 3 bases at V and 2 bases at J, with 7 bases between. The CDR3 is made up of 13 amino acids. CDR3 in amino acids: CASSLGANYGYTF. The CDR3 DNA reads TGTGCCAGCAGCTTGGGGGCCAACTATGGCTACACCTTC.